Listed below are T cell receptor beta chains from one sample, sequenced in a study of shared clonotypes between healthy human individuals. Measured with immunoSEQ multiplex PCR; TCRdb has only the in-frame clones, and not every one. The sample lists more than 850,000 clones; around three quarters were seen once. The sequencing sample was made of memory CD4+ T cells from PBMCs. The receptors were sampled from a man aged 18 to 30 in good health. Some clones in this sample may be carry-over from other donors' samples. CDR3s include the opening cysteine and the closing phenylalanine or tryptophan. D genes are given only for firm matches. Clone size appears in some rows only: once, few, many, or a class for an expanded clone.

j_call d_call v_call clone_size cdr3_aa cdr3_nt
TRBJ2-2 NA TRBV11-3 few CASSSLLGGELFF TGTGCCAGCAGCTCCCTCTTGGGCGGGGAGCTGTTTTTT
TRBJ2-3 TRBD2 TRBV7-6 NA CASSLALADSTDTQYF TGTGCCAGCAGCTTAGCCCTAGCGGATAGCACAGATACGCAGTATTTT
TRBJ2-5 NA TRBV6-1 NA CASSVLSQETQYF TGTGCCAGCAGTGTCCTCTCACAAGAGACCCAGTACTTC
TRBJ2-1 TRBD2 TRBV7-9 once CASSLGLAKNNEQFF TGTGCCAGCAGCTTAGGACTAGCGAAAAACAATGAGCAGTTCTTC
TRBJ2-2 TRBD1 TRBV5-1 few CASADRVNTGELFF TGCGCCAGCGCGGACAGGGTCAACACCGGGGAGCTGTTTTTT
TRBJ2-7 TRBD2 TRBV10-3 NA CAISATGGTTIF TGTGCCATCAGTGCTACGGGTGGGACTACAATATTC
TRBJ2-5 NA TRBV11-3 NA CATPGMETQYF TGTGCCACCCCAGGGATGGAGACCCAGTACTTC
TRBJ2-2 NA TRBV5-6 NA CASSLWNTGELFF TGTGCCAGCAGCTTGTGGAACACCGGGGAGCTGTTTTTT
TRBJ1-1 NA TRBV7-3 once CASSQAQGTEAFF TGTGCCAGCAGCCAGGCCCAGGGTACTGAAGCTTTCTTT
TRBJ2-7 NA TRBV13 NA CASSLGLVSYEQYF TGTGCCAGCAGCTTAGGACTAGTATCCTACGAGCAGTACTTC
TRBJ1-3 NA TRBV10-2 NA CASTESSGNTIYF TGCGCCAGCACAGAGAGCTCTGGAAACACCATATATTTT
TRBJ1-2 TRBD1 TRBV19 NA CASSIPGQALYGYTF TGTGCCAGTAGTATCCCGGGACAGGCGCTCTATGGCTACACCTTC
TRBJ1-1 NA TRBV4-1 few CASSQGPLNTEAFF TGCGCCAGCAGCCAAGGCCCCCTGAACACTGAAGCTTTCTTT
TRBJ1-1 NA TRBV18 NA CASSPPGGGTTEAFF TGTGCCAGCTCACCACCGGGGGGCGGAACCACTGAAGCTTTCTTT
TRBJ1-3 NA TRBV18 NA CASSPRQDVGNTIYF TGTGCCAGCTCACCGCGGCAGGATGTCGGAAACACCATATATTTT
TRBJ2-7 TRBD2 TRBV4-1 NA CASSQGLAGSNYEQYF TGCGCCAGCAGCCAGGGACTAGCGGGATCGAACTACGAGCAGTACTTC
TRBJ2-4 TRBD1 TRBV5-1 NA CASSRSDREDIQYF TGCGCCAGCAGCCGATCGGACAGGGAGGACATTCAGTACTTC
TRBJ1-3 NA TRBV6-1 once CASRARDSGNTIYF TGTGCCAGCAGGGCCCGGGACTCTGGAAACACCATATATTTT
TRBJ2-5 NA TRBV7-2 NA CASSWNMGGGETQYF TGTGCCAGCAGCTGGAATATGGGAGGAGGGGAGACCCAGTACTTC
TRBJ2-1 NA TRBV28 NA CASTRLISYNEQFF TGTGCCAGCACCAGACTGATCTCCTACAATGAGCAGTTCTTC
TRBJ2-4 NA TRBV5-1 once CASSFGLQVLAKNIQYF TGCGCCAGCAGCTTCGGACTACAGGTTCTAGCCAAAAACATTCAGTACTTC
TRBJ1-2 TRBD1 TRBV7-2 NA CASSLNLQGQGRTF TGTGCCAGCAGCTTAAACCTCCAGGGACAGGGAAGAACCTTC
TRBJ2-7 NA TRBV15 NA CATSTSGAYEQYF TGTGCCACCAGCACCTCAGGGGCCTACGAGCAGTACTTC
TRBJ2-5 NA TRBV6-6 NA CASSPRLGAGETQYF TGTGCCAGCAGTCCCCGGTTGGGGGCTGGGGAGACCCAGTACTTC
TRBJ2-7 NA TRBV9 NA CASSVVAGAYEQYF TGTGCCAGCAGCGTAGTGGCTGGTGCATACGAGCAGTACTTC
TRBJ2-1 TRBD2 TRBV5-6 NA CASSFGERDSYNEQFF TGTGCCAGCAGCTTCGGGGAGCGGGACTCCTACAATGAGCAGTTCTTC
TRBJ1-2 NA TRBV9 NA CASSVVGGGGSPYGYTF TGTGCCAGCAGCGTAGTTGGAGGGGGGGGATCACCCTATGGCTACACCTTC
TRBJ1-1 NA TRBV6-6 NA CASILGGSGAEAFF TGTGCCAGCATCCTTGGGGGCTCCGGCGCTGAAGCTTTCTTT
TRBJ2-7 NA TRBV4-1 NA CASSQDSAGRSYEQYF TGCGCCAGCAGCCAAGATAGCGCGGGACGATCCTACGAGCAGTACTTC
TRBJ2-5 NA TRBV14 NA CASSQVLSGTQYF TGTGCCAGCAGCCAAGTACTGAGTGGGACCCAGTACTTC
TRBJ2-5 NA TRBV20-1 many CSPRQAETQYF TGCAGTCCTAGACAGGCGGAGACCCAGTACTTC
TRBJ2-1 NA TRBV5-1 once CASSSGQTYNEQFF TGCGCCAGCAGCTCTGGACAAACCTACAATGAGCAGTTCTTC
TRBJ2-1 TRBD2 TRBV5-1 NA CASSLDSSGAGNEQFF TGCGCCAGCAGCTTGGATTCTAGCGGGGCGGGTAATGAGCAGTTCTTC
TRBJ2-1 TRBD1 TRBV28 NA CDDRGPQHETDNEQFF TGTGACGACAGGGGGCCGCAACATGAGACGGACAATGAGCAGTTCTTC
TRBJ1-2 NA TRBV21-1 NA CANPIWDGDRWRGGYTF TGTGCCAACCCGATCTGGGACGGCGACCGTTGGAGGGGTGGCTACACCTTC
TRBJ2-7 TRBD1 TRBV7-9 NA CASSPTGKNYEQYF TGTGCCAGCAGCCCGACAGGGAAAAACTACGAGCAGTACTTC
TRBJ2-3 TRBD1 TRBV6-1 many CASSERTGDSTDTQYF TGTGCCAGCAGTGAACGGACAGGGGATAGCACAGATACGCAGTATTTT
TRBJ1-2 NA TRBV19 few CASSPSGTQGLYGYTF TGTGCCAGTAGTCCTTCCGGGACCCAGGGGCTCTATGGCTACACCTTC
TRBJ2-3 TRBD1 TRBV18 NA CASSPLAQGGTDTQYF TGTGCCAGCTCACCACTAGCCCAGGGGGGCACAGATACGCAGTATTTT
TRBJ2-7 NA TRBV5-1 NA CASSLQTGRVKHEQYF TGCGCCAGCAGCCTGCAGACAGGGAGGGTGAAGCACGAGCAGTACTTC
TRBJ2-5 TRBD1 TRBV19 NA CASSPAGGPETQYF TGTGCCAGTAGTCCCGCAGGGGGCCCAGAGACCCAGTACTTC
TRBJ2-5 NA TRBV5-3 NA CARSSDREGETQYF TGTGCCAGAAGCAGTGACAGGGAGGGAGAGACCCAGTACTTC
TRBJ2-7 NA TRBV4-1 few CASSQGSRAYEQYF TGCGCCAGCAGCCAAGGTTCCAGGGCGTACGAGCAGTACTTC
TRBJ1-3 NA TRBV4-2 NA CASSPPRGQAGAIYF TGTGCCAGCAGCCCGCCCCGGGGGCAGGCGGGAGCCATATATTTT
TRBJ2-1 NA TRBV5-3 NA CARSLRLTAPGGQFF TGTGCCAGAAGCTTGCGACTAACCGCCCCTGGGGGGCAGTTCTTC
TRBJ2-7 NA TRBV11-2 NA CASSPKPGQSSYEQYF TGTGCCAGCAGCCCTAAACCGGGACAAAGCTCCTACGAGCAGTACTTC
TRBJ2-4 TRBD1 TRBV19 NA CASSDRDRGGGKNIQYF TGTGCCAGTAGTGACAGGGACAGGGGAGGAGGCAAAAACATTCAGTACTTC
TRBJ2-3 NA TRBV5-1 NA CASSFSGSRTDTQYF TGCGCCAGCAGCTTTTCGGGGAGTCGCACAGATACGCAGTATTTT
TRBJ1-5 NA TRBV7-2 few CASSLAPRNQPQHF TGTGCCAGCAGCTTAGCGCCGAGGAATCAGCCCCAGCATTTT
TRBJ1-5 TRBD1 TRBV30 NA CAWSPPTGVSSNQPQHF TGTGCCTGGAGCCCTCCGACAGGGGTTTCGAGCAATCAGCCCCAGCATTTT
TRBJ1-1 NA TRBV7-6 NA CASSRGNAPEAFF TGTGCCAGCTCTCGGGGGAATGCACCGGAAGCTTTCTTT
TRBJ1-1 NA TRBV7-9 NA CASSFSQGTEAFF TGTGCCAGCAGTTTTTCCCAGGGGACTGAAGCTTTCTTT
TRBJ2-3 NA TRBV14 NA CASSQGSGDTQYF TGTGCCAGCAGCCAAGGGTCCGGGGATACGCAGTATTTT